The 24 T cell receptor beta chains below all came from one sample that was sequenced in a study of T cells after posttransplantation cyclophosphamide. Libraries were prepared by immunoSEQ multiplex PCR; TCRdb keeps only in-frame clonotypes and omits some of them. The sample presents 30,000 or so clones, none singletons. Sample: PBMCs. The receptors originated from a woman in her twenties or thirties in good health and a related stem cell transplant donor.

This clone has a count of ten or more. In DNA, the CDR3 is TGTGCCAGCAGCTCGGGGGAGGGGGCGAGGTCGAACACTGAAGCTTTCTTT. Translation: CASSSGEGARSNTEAFF. V gene TRBV7-9 combines with J gene TRBJ1-1; 7 nucleotides agree with TRBD1. Germline V gives CDR1 SEHNR, CDR2 FQNEAQ (reference sequence). This CDR3 comprises 17 residues. Germline trimming cut 4 bases from V and 1 base from J; bases unmatched to any gene: 12.

This clone was detected ten times or more. The chain joins TRBV6-2 or TRBV6-3 to TRBJ2-2, with D perhaps matching TRBD1 (6 bases). The germline CDR1 and CDR2 sequences are MNHEY and SVGEGT. Trimming removed 2 bases from V and 3 bases from J, with 13 bases in between. CDR3 size: 16 residues. The CDR3 spells CASSYVGAGDTGELFF. The CDR3 DNA reads as TGTGCCAGCAGTTACGTTGGGGCAGGGGACACCGGGGAGCTGTTTTTT.

This clone has only a few counts. V is TRBV25-1 and J is TRBJ2-5, with D unresolved. Germline-derived CDR1 and CDR2 are MGHDK and SYGVNS. The length of the CDR3 is 15 residues. V gave up 8 bases and J gave up 0 bases, with 16 bases separating them. CDR3 region: CASLDLDQHQETQYF. The CDR3 nucleotides read TGTGCCAGCCTAGACCTAGACCAGCACCAAGAGACCCAGTACTTC.

Ten or more counts support this clone. CDR3 region: CASSSGQGAYGYTF. CDR3 sequence (DNA): TGTGCCAGCAGCTCGGGACAGGGGGCCTATGGCTACACCTTC. The chain couples TRBV5-8 to TRBJ1-2; TRBD1 matches at 12 bases. Losses at the gene ends were 3 bases for V and 4 bases for J; bases not matched to a gene: 1. There are 14 residues in the CDR3. CDR1 SGHTS and CDR2 YDEGEE come from the germline V gene.

This clone was seen at least ten times. This rearrangement joins TRBV7-2 to TRBJ2-7, with D perhaps matching TRBD1 (5 bases). Trimming stripped 2 bases from V and 6 bases from J, with 11 bases between. Germline lookup yields CDR1 SGHTA and CDR2 FQGNSA. The length of the CDR3 is 13 residues. The CDR3 region is CASSLSRVREQYF. In nucleotides, the CDR3 is TGTGCCAGCAGCTTATCCAGGGTTCGCGAGCAGTACTTC. The full variable domain, with the rest looked up from reference TRBV7-2 and TRBJ2-7, is GAGVSQSPSNKVTEKGKDVELRCDPISGHTALYWYRQSLGQGLEFLIYFQGNSAPDKSGLPSDRFSAERTGGSVSTLTIQRTQQEDSAVYLCASSLSRVREQYFGPGTRLTVT.

In its sample, this clone was seen many times. The chain uses TRBV5-6 and TRBJ2-2, with TRBD1 as a possible D gene (5 bases). The CDR3 extends over 14 amino acids. Trimming pared 3 bases from V and 3 bases from J, leaving 9 bases between. In germline, CDR1 is SGHDT, CDR2 YYEEEE. The CDR3 region is CASSSDIYTGELFF. The CDR3 nucleotides read TGTGCCAGCAGCTCGGACATTTACACCGGGGAGCTGTTTTTT.

This clone appeared many times. The same CDR3 can be traced to other DNA sequences in this sample. V usage is TRBV19 and J usage is TRBJ1-1; maybe TRBD1 (5 bases). The length of the CDR3 is 14 residues. The V and J ends lost 3 bases and 0 bases respectively, with 8 bases between them. CDR1 is LNHDA and CDR2 is SQIVND in the germline V gene (reference sequence). CDR3: CASSITGMNTEAFF. Written as DNA, the CDR3 is TGTGCCAGTAGTATTACAGGAATGAACACTGAAGCTTTCTTT.

This clone has at least ten counts. The V call is TRBV18, the J call TRBJ2-7; weak D call: TRBD1 (7 bases). The germline gives CDR1 KGHSH, CDR2 LQKENI. Trimming removed 3 bases from V and 4 bases from J, with 13 bases in between. This CDR3 spans 14 amino acids. The CDR3 DNA follows: TGTGCCAGCTCACCGCGGGACAGTTCGTACGAGCAGTACTTC. This sequence encodes CASSPRDSSYEQYF.

This clone was counted at least ten times. The J gene is TRBJ1-5, the V gene TRBV10-3; 7 nucleotides agree with TRBD1. Germline trimming cut 5 bases from V and 7 bases from J; bases unmatched to any gene: 5. Looked up from germline, CDR1 is ENHRY and CDR2 is SYGVKD. The CDR3 is made up of 13 amino acids. CDR3 sequence: CAISNDREQPQHF. The CDR3 DNA is TGTGCCATCAGTAATGACAGGGAACAGCCCCAGCATTTT.

This clone was seen at least ten times. V usage is TRBV6-1 and J usage is TRBJ2-7; D unresolved. Trimming took 4 bases from V and 6 from J, leaving 13 bases between them. CDR3 length: 13 residues. From germline, CDR1 is MNHNS and CDR2 SASEGT. The CDR3: CASSGAAHGEQYF. The CDR3 nucleotides read TGTGCCAGCAGTGGGGCCGCACACGGCGAGCAGTACTTC.

This clone has ten or more counts. The chain carries TRBV27 and TRBJ2-1; TRBD2 agrees at 10 bases. The CDR3 is 16 residues long. With 2 bases clipped from V and 5 bases from J, the junction kept 6 bases outside the gene matches. The germline CDR1 and CDR2 sequences are MNHEY and SMNVEV (reference sequence). DNA for the CDR3: TGTGCCAGCAGTTTACTGAGCGGGGGGGTCCACAATGAGCAGTTCTTC. Protein sequence: CASSLLSGGVHNEQFF.

This sequence joins TRBV5-1 and TRBJ1-2; 8 bases match TRBD1. CDR1 and CDR2 from the germline V gene are SGHRS and YFSETQ. This CDR3 spans 15 amino acids. V trimming: 0 bases; J trimming: 2 bases; junction bases outside the gene matches: 3. CDR3 nucleotides: TGCGCCAGCAGCTTGGGGACAGGGACGAACTATGGCTACACCTTC. As protein: CASSLGTGTNYGYTF.

This clone was observed many times. The chain combines TRBV2 with TRBJ1-2, with 8 bases aligning to TRBD1. From germline, CDR1 is SNHLY and CDR2 FYNNEI. The CDR3 length is 16 residues. V was pared by 8 bases and J by 8 bases, with 19 bases of the junction left unmatched. CDR3 sequence reads: CASWAGRKTGEQGYTF. In DNA, the CDR3 is TGTGCCAGCTGGGCAGGCCGAAAGACAGGGGAGCAAGGCTACACCTTC.

This clone was seen more than once but under ten times. The chain recombines TRBV27 with TRBJ1-5, with 7 nucleotides matching TRBD1. The CDR3 covers 16 residues. Germline lookup yields CDR1 MNHEY and CDR2 SMNVEV (reference sequence). Trimming took 5 bases from V and 4 from J; bases not matched to a gene: 11. The CDR3: CASSANRGSGNQPQHF. DNA for the CDR3: TGTGCCAGCAGTGCGAACAGGGGATCGGGTAATCAGCCCCAGCATTTT.

This clone was observed many times. The chain is built from TRBV6-1 and TRBJ2-7, with 9 positions matching TRBD1. Trimming removed 5 bases from V and 3 bases from J; junction bases left unmatched: 5. The length of the CDR3 is 14 residues. The germline gives CDR1 MNHNS, CDR2 SASEGT. CDR3 coding DNA: TGTGCCAGCAGTATCGACAGGGGGTTCTACGAGCAGTACTTC. It codes for CASSIDRGFYEQYF.

At least ten counts were recorded for this clone. J is TRBJ1-1 and V is TRBV19; the match to TRBD1 covers 7 bases. The V gene end was trimmed by 7 bases and the J gene end by 1 base; junction bases not matched to a gene: 3. CDR1 and CDR2 (germline): LNHDA, SQIVND (reference sequence). This CDR3 has 13 residues. The DNA for the CDR3 is TGTGCCAGTACCCGACAGGGGAACACTGAAGCTTTCTTT. Translation: CASTRQGNTEAFF. The full variable domain, completed using reference TRBV19 and TRBJ1-1, is DGGITQSPKYLFRKEGQNVTLSCEQNLNHDAMYWYRQDPGQGLRLIYYSQIVNDFQKGDIAEGYSVSREKKESFPLTVTSAQKNPTAFYLCASTRQGNTEAFFGQGTRLTVV.

In this sample, this clone turned up a few times. The J gene is TRBJ1-1, the V gene TRBV12-3 or TRBV12-4; weak D call: TRBD1 (5 bases). The V end was cut by 6 bases, the J end by 2 bases, with 19 bases between. The CDR3 length is 16 residues. Here the CDR3 reads CASSPLGRGGNTEAFF. The DNA of the CDR3 is TGTGCCAGCAGCCCTTTGGGACGGGGGGGAAACACTGAAGCTTTCTTT.

This clone was seen at least ten times. The V gene is TRBV6-6, the J gene TRBJ1-6; the D is unclear. The germline CDR1 and CDR2 sequences are MNHNY and SVGAGI (reference sequence). Trimming stripped 4 bases from V and 4 bases from J, with 14 bases between. CDR3 size: 16 residues. The DNA of the CDR3 is TGTGCCAGCAGTTCCCCCCTTACAGATTATAATTCACCCCTCCACTTT. The encoded protein is CASSSPLTDYNSPLHF.

This clone was found many times. CDR3: CASSETGKNEKLFF. In DNA, the CDR3 is TGTGCCAGCAGCGAGACAGGGAAAAATGAAAAACTGTTTTTT. This sequence joins TRBV6-1 and TRBJ1-4; 7 nucleotides agree with TRBD1. The ends lost 6 bases at V and 5 bases at J; junction bases unmatched: 6. The CDR3 extends over 14 amino acids. In germline, CDR1 is MNHNS, CDR2 SASEGT.

This clone was seen at least ten times. The rearrangement uses TRBV5-1 and TRBJ1-3; tentative D call: TRBD1 (6 bases). Germline V gene sequence: CDR1 SGHRS, CDR2 YFSETQ. The CDR3 is 17 amino acids. The V and J ends lost 1 base and 3 bases respectively, with 17 bases between them. CDR3 protein: CASSLMPQGFIGNTIYF. CDR3 bases: TGCGCCAGCAGCTTGATGCCCCAGGGGTTTATTGGAAACACCATATATTTT.

In this sample, this clone turned up many times. The V call is TRBV28, the J call TRBJ1-5; D may be TRBD1 (6 bases). Per germline, CDR1 MDHEN and CDR2 SYDVKM. The CDR3 is 15 residues long. Trimming took off 6 bases at V and 7 bases at J, with 19 bases between the two ends. CDR3 sequence (DNA): TGTGCCAGCAGCCTCCTACAGGGAGTCGGACAGCCCCAGCATTTT. It specifies CASSLLQGVGQPQHF.

This clone was seen a handful of times. This chain joins TRBV27 and TRBJ2-3; 7 bases match TRBD2. V lost 3 bases and J lost 0; bases outside the gene matches: 18. Germline values: CDR1 MNHEY, CDR2 SMNVEV (reference sequence). The CDR3 has 20 amino acids. DNA of the CDR3: TGTGCCAGCAGTTTGAGAGGGTTCGGAGCGGGGCGCACTAGCACAGATACGCAGTATTTT. Translated: CASSLRGFGAGRTSTDTQYF.

This clone was observed at least ten times. The V call is TRBV15, the J call TRBJ2-7; a possible D gene is TRBD1 (6 bases). This CDR3 is built from 18 residues. Germline V gene lookup returns CDR1 LNHNV and CDR2 YYDKDF (reference sequence). V was shortened by 1 base and J by 0 bases, with 19 bases between the two germline ends. The CDR3 loop reads CATSRGQALGPSSYEQYF. DNA for the CDR3: TGTGCCACCAGCAGAGGACAGGCTCTGGGACCGAGCTCCTACGAGCAGTACTTC.

The sample holds many counts of this clone. The chain has TRBV15 and TRBJ2-1; 8 nucleotides align to TRBD1. The CDR3 totals 15 residues. V lost 1 base and J lost 14; bases outside the gene matches: 13. Germline values: CDR1 LNHNV, CDR2 YYDKDF (reference sequence). CDR3 residues: CATSRGDRRGQEEFF. CDR3 bases: TGTGCCACCAGCAGAGGAGATAGGAGGGGACAGGAGGAGTTCTTC.